This passage covers 8 T cell receptor beta chains from one sample sequenced in a study of T cells in narcolepsy. Profiled with immunoSEQ multiplex PCR; TCRdb holds only in-frame clones, not every one. Among about 32,000 clones, around 79% were seen once, and the ten largest hold around 3.8%. The sequenced material came from memory (CD45RA-) CD4+ T cells from blood. The receptors were gathered from a human donor in good health.

V and J are TRBV5-1 and TRBJ2-5; 12 bases are a match to TRBD2. This CDR3 has 15 residues. Trimming cost V 3 bases and J 5 bases; bases outside gene matches: 5. Germline assignment: CDR1 SGHRS and CDR2 YFSETQ. The CDR3: CASSSPSGRAETQYF. Here the CDR3 DNA reads TGCGCCAGCAGCTCTCCTAGCGGGAGGGCTGAGACCCAGTACTTC.

This rearrangement joins TRBV6-1 to TRBJ1-2; D is possibly TRBD1 (6 bases). V was trimmed by 4 bases and J by 5 bases, leaving 20 bases between them. Germline CDR1 reads MNHNS; CDR2 reads SASEGT. The length of the CDR3 is 16 residues. CDR3 in DNA: TGTGCCAGCAGTGGACTAGACCTACAGGGACCATATGGCTACACCTTC. Translated, it gives CASSGLDLQGPYGYTF.

This chain joins TRBV4-2 and TRBJ2-7; D is uncertain. V lost 1 base to trimming and J lost 3 bases, with 7 bases between them. The CDR3 is made up of 13 amino acids. Germline assignment: CDR1 LGHNA and CDR2 YNFKEQ. CDR3 DNA: TGTGCCAGCAGCCAAGTAACGGACTACGAGCAGTACTTC. This translates into CASSQVTDYEQYF.

The rearrangement joins TRBV13 to TRBJ2-2; D call uncertain. V was trimmed by 3 bases and J by 4 bases, leaving 6 bases between them. Looked up from germline, CDR1 is PRHDT and CDR2 is FYEKMQ (reference sequence). This CDR3 has 13 residues. The CDR3 nucleotides are TGTGCCAGCAGCTTTGGACGCACCGGGGAGCTGTTTTTT. Translation: CASSFGRTGELFF.

This clone was observed a few times. V and J are TRBV5-1 and TRBJ1-1; D may be TRBD1 (5 bases). The V end lost 6 bases, the J end lost 0 bases, and 12 bases lay between the germline ends. The CDR3 runs to 14 residues. Germline V CDR1 and CDR2: SGHRS, YFSETQ. CDR3 bases: TGCGCCAGCAAGGGGAGTCGTTTGAACACTGAAGCTTTCTTT. This encodes CASKGSRLNTEAFF.

This clone was seen a handful of times. The genes are TRBV7-2 and TRBJ2-7, with TRBD1 as a possible D gene (6 bases). Trimming took 4 bases from V and 2 from J, leaving 15 bases between them. CDR1 is SGHTA, CDR2 FQGNSA, per germline. The CDR3 has 15 residues. CDR3 loop: CASSSLGHAAYEQYF. In DNA, the CDR3 is TGTGCCAGCAGCTCGCTGGGACACGCCGCCTACGAGCAGTACTTC.

The CDR3 reads CASRQGINQPQHF. In DNA, the CDR3 is TGTGCCAGTAGACAGGGGATAAATCAGCCCCAGCATTTT. This chain joins TRBV19 and TRBJ1-5; 7 bases fit TRBD1. V shed 6 bases, J shed 4 bases, and the junction held 3 bases outside the gene matches. The CDR3 has 13 residues. Germline values: CDR1 LNHDA, CDR2 SQIVND (reference sequence).

The chain links TRBV14 to TRBJ2-6; TRBD2 matches at 7 bases. The trim removed 10 bases at V and 4 bases at J, leaving 16 bases unmatched. The germline V gene has CDR1 SGHDN and CDR2 FVKESK. This CDR3 contains 17 residues. DNA for the CDR3: TGTGCCATCCATACACCGCGACGGGGGGTAGGGGCCAACGTCCTGACTTTC. As protein: CAIHTPRRGVGANVLTF.